The T cell receptor beta chain described here comes from a study of cytomegalovirus exposure and HLA in healthy donors. General observations from the study: Within an earlier analysis, most TCR beta V segments proved productive either about 87% or about 30% of the time. TCR beta V- and J-gene trimming was later associated with a missense DCLRE1C variant.

As regards this clone: Its specificity is unknown.

In germline, CDR1 is ENHRY, CDR2 SYGVKD. Trimming cost V 6 bases and J 6 bases, with 15 bases left between them. The CDR3 has 13 amino acids. Primers for the PCR totalled 60 Vbeta and 13 Jbeta. Repertoires were generated with immunoSEQ multiplex PCR, while TCRdb's copy carries only in-frame clones and drops some. This table has some 250,000 clones, approximately 80% appearing once. Sequencing input: PBMCs. V usage is TRBV10-3 and J usage is TRBJ2-7, with TRBD1 as a possible D gene (5 bases). This TCR was sampled from a woman aged 55-75 years in good health and CMV-seropositive. CDR3 loop: CAISHRGPREQYF. In nucleotides, the CDR3 is TGTGCCATCAGCCATAGGGGCCCTCGCGAGCAGTACTTC.